This T cell receptor beta chain was sequenced during a study of molecular identifiers for immune sequencing clone quantification. TCRdb fed the PCR reads into MiXCR, producing one record per CDR3 protein. Of about 630,000 distinct CDR3 sequences in the sample, roughly 25% were seen once. V was shortened by 2 bases and J by 4 bases, with 6 bases between the two germline ends. CDR1 is KGHDR and CDR2 is SFDVKD in the germline V gene. The CDR3 runs 13 residues. This clonotype was counted at least ten times. The rearrangement joins TRBV24-1 to TRBJ2-3; the D gene is possibly TRBD2 (6 bases). The sequenced sample was naive CD8+ T cells from blood, with Jurkat cell RNA spiked in. Regarding subset: FACS-sorted CD8+CD4-CCR7+CD45RA+ naive T cells. This TCR was sampled from a human donor in good health. Some libraries in this study had Jurkat cell RNA spiked in. The CDR3 DNA sequence: TGTGCCACCAGTGATTCGGGGGCAGATACGCAGTATTTT. Translating gives CATSDSGADTQYF.